This TCR beta chain is drawn from a study of blood T cell repertoires in COVID-19. Each participant's cohort was designated according to participant-reported clinical history. Sequencing was performed with immunoSEQ multiplex PCR; in TCRdb, only in-frame clones are kept and a portion is missing. The sample records 290,000 or so clones, approximately 92% being singletons. The CDR3 extends over 14 amino acids. J was trimmed by 4 bases and V by 3 bases; bases with no gene match: 4. CDR1 SGHDT and CDR2 YYEEEE come from the germline V gene. Sequenced material: PBMCs or T cells enriched from blood (not recorded which). This TCR was recovered from a woman aged 25 to 39 who had recovered from COVID-19. V gene TRBV5-6 combines with J gene TRBJ1-5; 7 positions match TRBD1. CDR3 nucleotide sequence: TGTGCCAGCAGCTCCGGGACAGCGAATCAGCCCCAGCATTTT. Residues: CASSSGTANQPQHF.